The rows below give T cell receptor beta chains drawn from one sample of a study of control samples from healthy donors and cancer patients. The repertoire was sequenced with immunoSEQ multiplex PCR; TCRdb's copy has only in-frame clones and lacks some. The sample lists roughly 73,000 clones; 80% to 95% were seen once. Source material: blood. The receptors derive from a woman in her fifties or sixties in good health. Both conserved end residues are part of each CDR3. A D gene is named only where the DNA matches it firmly. The size field is filled for only some rows; it gives once, few, many or a size class.

d_call | clone_size | j_call | v_call | cdr3_aa | cdr3_nt
. | . | TRBJ1-2 | TRBV9 | CASSSARAGGSRAYGYTF | TGTGCCAGCAGCTCAGCTCGGGCAGGTGGGTCGAGGGCCTATGGCTACACCTTC
. | . | TRBJ1-3 | TRBV19 | CASSIRGTAGNTIYF | TGTGCCAGTAGTATTAGAGGTACCGCCGGAAACACCATATATTTT
. | . | TRBJ2-1 | TRBV5-1 | CASSLGGRARYNEQFF | TGCGCCAGCAGCTTGGGTGGAAGGGCACGCTACAATGAGCAGTTCTTC
TRBD1 | . | TRBJ1-5 | TRBV3-1/TRBV3-2 | CASSPRGRGNQPQHF | TGTGCCAGCAGCCCTAGGGGGCGCGGCAATCAGCCCCAGCATTTT
TRBD2 | . | TRBJ2-2 | TRBV5-1 | CASSLSASGGELFF | TGCGCCAGCAGCTTATCTGCTAGCGGCGGGGAGCTGTTTTTT
TRBD2 | . | TRBJ2-3 | TRBV2 | CASSQRSGMGTDTQYF | TGTGCCAGCTCCCAACGAAGCGGGATGGGCACAGATACGCAGTATTTT
TRBD1 | . | TRBJ1-6 | TRBV28 | CASSNRGLSYNSPLHF | TGTGCCAGCAGCAACAGGGGTCTCTCCTATAATTCACCCCTCCACTTT
. | . | TRBJ1-4 | TRBV7-2 | CASSSRFGKLFF | TGTGCCAGCAGCTCCCGCTTTGGAAAACTGTTTTTT
TRBD2 | . | TRBJ2-1 | TRBV6-6 | CASSRTRRGLAGGPSGEQFF | TGTGCCAGCAGTCGTACGCGCCGAGGACTAGCGGGAGGGCCGTCTGGTGAGCAGTTCTTC
TRBD1 | . | TRBJ1-1 | TRBV10-2 | CASSDRSEGARISVAFF | TGCGCCAGCAGTGACAGGTCGGAGGGGGCCCGGATATCGGTAGCTTTCTTT
. | . | TRBJ1-2 | TRBV28 | CASSLSRGGYGYTF | TGTGCCAGCAGTTTATCGCGGGGCGGCTATGGCTACACCTTC
. | . | TRBJ1-2 | TRBV14 | CASSIDSYGYTF | TGTGCCAGCAGCATCGACAGCTATGGCTACACCTTC
TRBD1 | . | TRBJ1-1 | TRBV5-1 | CASSWGQGRTEAFF | TGCGCCAGCAGCTGGGGACAGGGGAGGACTGAAGCTTTCTTT
. | once | TRBJ1-1 | TRBV19 | CASSTRIPRGEAFF | TGTGCCAGTAGTACTAGGATTCCCCGCGGTGAAGCTTTCTTT
TRBD1 | . | TRBJ1-1 | TRBV18 | CASSPVTGGPEAFF | TGTGCCAGCTCACCTGTAACAGGGGGCCCTGAAGCTTTCTTT
. | . | TRBJ2-1 | TRBV5-5 | CASSSEDRSYNEQFF | TGTGCCAGCAGCTCTGAGGACAGATCCTACAATGAGCAGTTCTTC
. | . | TRBJ1-1 | TRBV27 | CASNPWGGRASTEAFF | TGTGCCAGCAACCCTTGGGGGGGGCGGGCGAGCACTGAAGCTTTCTTT
TRBD1 | . | TRBJ1-5 | TRBV5-1 | CASSMGQNQPQHF | TGCGCCAGCAGCATGGGACAGAATCAGCCCCAGCATTTT
. | once | TRBJ2-1 | TRBV4-1 | CASSQTRNSYNEQFF | TGCGCCAGCAGCCAAACTAGAAACTCCTACAATGAGCAGTTCTTC
TRBD1 | . | TRBJ2-2 | TRBV28 | CASSRRAGTGNTGELFF | TGTGCCAGCAGTAGACGCGCCGGGACAGGGAACACCGGGGAGCTGTTTTTT
. | . | TRBJ1-2 | TRBV6-5 | CASSYSPDIGRGYTF | TGTGCCAGCAGTTACTCGCCCGACATCGGAAGAGGCTACACCTTC
. | . | TRBJ2-3 | TRBV27 | CATRGGGFTQYF | TGTGCCACCAGGGGGGGAGGATTTACGCAGTATTTT
. | . | TRBJ2-1 | TRBV2 | CASKKTSTYNEQFF | TGTGCCAGCAAGAAGACTAGTACATACAATGAGCAGTTCTTC
TRBD1 | . | TRBJ1-2 | TRBV6-4 | CASSEQGAGGYTF | TGTGCCAGCAGTGAACAGGGGGCTGGCGGCTACACCTTC
. | once | TRBJ1-2 | TRBV6-2/TRBV6-3 | CASSPRIFGGNYGYTF | TGTGCCAGCAGCCCTCGGATCTTTGGGGGCAACTATGGCTACACCTTC
TRBD1 | . | TRBJ1-2 | TRBV28 | CASSYPGQDYGYTF | TGTGCCAGCAGCTACCCCGGACAGGACTATGGCTACACCTTC
TRBD2 | . | TRBJ2-2 | TRBV29-1 | CSVLAATNTGELFF | TGCAGCGTACTAGCGGCCACGAACACCGGGGAGCTGTTTTTT
TRBD1 | . | TRBJ1-2 | TRBV4-2 | CASTVLGGTGSYGYTF | TGTGCCAGCACAGTCCTGGGGGGGACAGGCTCCTATGGCTACACCTTC
. | . | TRBJ1-2 | TRBV28 | CASSFLRTSPYGYTF | TGTGCCAGCAGTTTCCTCAGAACATCGCCTTATGGCTACACCTTC
TRBD2 | . | TRBJ2-7 | TRBV4-1 | CASSRLAGGGYEQYF | TGCGCCAGCAGCAGACTAGCGGGAGGTGGCTACGAGCAGTACTTC
. | . | TRBJ1-5 | TRBV30 | CAWSVPGLGQPQHF | TGTGCCTGGAGTGTACCAGGGTTGGGTCAGCCCCAGCATTTT
TRBD2 | . | TRBJ2-2 | TRBV18 | CASSRLSGGPNTGELFF | TGTGCCAGCTCACGCCTTAGCGGGGGTCCGAACACCGGGGAGCTGTTTTTT
. | . | TRBJ1-2 | TRBV4-1 | CASSQDWAGNGYTF | TGCGCCAGCAGCCAAGATTGGGCAGGGAATGGCTACACCTTC
. | . | TRBJ1-3 | TRBV10-1 | CASSPTIGLSGNTIYF | TGCGCCAGCAGCCCGACCATCGGACTCTCTGGAAACACCATATATTTT
TRBD1 | . | TRBJ1-6 | TRBV28 | CAGQTGGASPLHF | TGTGCCGGCCAGACAGGGGGCGCTTCACCCCTCCACTTT
. | . | TRBJ2-2 | TRBV6-4 | CASSGVGGELFF | TGTGCCAGCAGTGGGGTCGGCGGGGAGCTGTTTTTT
TRBD1 | once | TRBJ1-2 | TRBV6-1 | CASSEIGTGYGYTF | TGTGCCAGCAGTGAAATAGGGACAGGGTATGGCTACACCTTC
. | once | TRBJ2-1 | TRBV12-3/TRBV12-4 | CASSERYEQFF | TGTGCCAGCAGCGAGCGATATGAGCAGTTCTTC
. | once | TRBJ2-1 | TRBV19 | CASSVGGKADEQFF | TGTGCCAGTAGTGTAGGCGGGAAGGCAGATGAGCAGTTCTTC
. | . | TRBJ1-1 | TRBV19 | CASSIDRRGRNTEAFF | TGTGCCAGTAGTATAGACAGGCGAGGGCGGAACACTGAAGCTTTCTTT
TRBD2 | . | TRBJ2-7 | TRBV20-1 | CSASPWEGDEQYF | TGCAGTGCTAGTCCGTGGGAGGGCGACGAGCAGTACTTC
. | . | TRBJ1-2 | TRBV28 | CASSQPGQGFGYGYTF | TGTGCCAGCAGTCAGCCGGGGCAGGGGTTCGGCTATGGCTACACCTTC
. | . | TRBJ2-1 | TRBV6-1 | CASSDLTGYPYNEQFF | TGTGCCAGCAGTGACCTAACAGGGTATCCCTACAATGAGCAGTTCTTC
. | . | TRBJ2-1 | TRBV14 | CASILEALADYNEQFF | TGTGCCAGCATCCTCGAGGCACTAGCTGATTACAATGAGCAGTTCTTC
. | . | TRBJ2-1 | TRBV5-1 | CASSLEGRSSYNEQFF | TGCGCCAGCAGCTTGGAAGGACGGAGCTCCTACAATGAGCAGTTCTTC
. | . | TRBJ2-3 | TRBV5-4 | CASSLSSSNTDTQYF | TGTGCCAGCAGCTTGTCGAGTAGCAACACAGATACGCAGTATTTT
. | . | TRBJ2-7 | TRBV5-1 | CASSGAPTVTYEQYF | TGCGCCAGCAGCGGGGCACCGACAGTTACCTACGAGCAGTACTTC
TRBD2 | . | TRBJ2-3 | TRBV20-1 | CSASGGRAGLGNTQYF | TGCAGTGCTAGTGGAGGGCGGGCGGGACTAGGAAATACGCAGTATTTT
. | . | TRBJ2-2 | TRBV29-1 | CSVDIVSTGELFF | TGCAGCGTTGACATCGTTTCTACCGGGGAGCTGTTTTTT
TRBD1 | . | TRBJ1-3 | TRBV4-1 | CASSQEGGRGQYGNTIYF | TGCGCCAGCAGCCAAGAAGGGGGCAGGGGGCAGTATGGAAACACCATATATTTT
. | . | TRBJ1-4 | TRBV28 | CASSVFTSWNEKLFF | TGTGCCAGCAGTGTGTTCACCAGTTGGAATGAAAAACTGTTTTTT
. | . | TRBJ1-1 | TRBV2 | CASRMTAGNTEAFF | TGTGCCAGCAGGATGACAGCGGGGAACACTGAAGCTTTCTTT
TRBD2 | . | TRBJ2-3 | TRBV5-1 | CASSTGRLAGEPDTQYF | TGCGCCAGCAGCACGGGCAGACTAGCGGGAGAGCCAGATACGCAGTATTTT
. | . | TRBJ2-7 | TRBV7-9 | CASSSLPYEQYF | TGTGCCAGCAGCTCGCTACCCTACGAGCAGTACTTC
. | . | TRBJ1-1 | TRBV28 | CASEGDYTEAFF | TGTGCCAGCGAGGGGGATTACACTGAAGCTTTCTTT
. | . | TRBJ2-3 | TRBV9 | CASSVGGSMIDTQYF | TGTGCCAGCAGCGTAGGGGGGAGTATGATAGATACGCAGTATTTT
TRBD2 | . | TRBJ2-3 | TRBV19 | CASSQAGGFTDTQYF | TGTGCCAGTAGTCAGGCGGGAGGGTTCACAGATACGCAGTATTTT
TRBD1 | . | TRBJ1-1 | TRBV30 | CAWTPGQGPQAFF | TGTGCCTGGACCCCGGGACAGGGTCCCCAAGCTTTCTTT
. | . | TRBJ2-3 | TRBV19 | CASSIFQDTDTQYF | TGTGCCAGTAGTATTTTCCAGGACACAGATACGCAGTATTTT
. | . | TRBJ2-7 | TRBV27 | CASSLAGGDQQYF | TGTGCCAGCAGTTTAGCTGGGGGCGACCAGCAGTACTTC